The clone carrying this TCR beta chain is medium-sized. As yet, its antigen is unknown. This CDR3 contains 17 residues. V shed 3 bases and J shed 0 bases, with 18 bases lying between them. CDR1 and CDR2 from the germline V gene are DFQATT and SNEGSKA (reference sequence). This specimen comes from a study of tumor and adjacent non-tumor tissue in lung cancer. At the level of the study: Patients comprised 12 adenocarcinoma, 2 squamous cell carcinoma and 1 small cell lung cancer. Stage I to III disease affected about nine men and 5 women aged about 30 to 76. Samples averaged about 4.2 million productive TCRbeta reads each. Regarding the study as a whole: Compared with tumor, normal lung showed significantly lower TCR diversity.

This sample's RNA came from whole unsorted tissue. The normal lung tissue was taken more than 3 cm from the tumor edge. TCRbeta libraries were built with three rounds of nested PCR, modified from ARM-PCR. Each CDR3 protein is one row after TCRdb ran MiXCR on the multiplex PCR reads. Of tens of thousands of distinct CDR3 sequences detected, about 63% appear once; the ten largest clones hold less than 35%. Sequencing was performed on distant non-tumor lung tissue. V gene TRBV20-1 combines with J gene TRBJ2-1; D gene unclear. The TCR comes from a man aged 65-85 years with non-small cell lung cancer. CDR3 amino acids: CSARGGEMKGSYNEQFF. The CDR3 nucleotides are TGCAGTGCTAGGGGTGGTGAGATGAAAGGCTCCTACAATGAGCAGTTCTTC.